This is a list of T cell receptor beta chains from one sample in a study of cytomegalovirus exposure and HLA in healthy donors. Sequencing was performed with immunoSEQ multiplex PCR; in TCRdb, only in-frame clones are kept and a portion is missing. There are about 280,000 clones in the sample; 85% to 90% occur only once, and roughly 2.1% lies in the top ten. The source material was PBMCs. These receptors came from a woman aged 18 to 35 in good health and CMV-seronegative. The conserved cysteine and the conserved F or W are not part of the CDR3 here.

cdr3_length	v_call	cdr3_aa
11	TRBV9	ARSGRFTYEQY
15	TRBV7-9	ASSFGLAGRSTDTQY
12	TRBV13	ASSLSGGYNEQF
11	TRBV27	ASKGDWNTEAF
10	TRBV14	ASSPQGAQAF
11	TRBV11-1	ASSLQGNYGYT
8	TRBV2	ASSAIEQY
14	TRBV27	ASSDSADRVNEKLF
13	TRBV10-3	AISERDRRDNEQF
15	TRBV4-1	ASSPPSPGGMSEKLF
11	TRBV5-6	ASSLGGGETQY